A selection of T cell receptor beta chains follows, all from one sample in a study of T cell responses to AZD1222 COVID-19 vaccine. The protocol was immunoSEQ multiplex PCR, while the TCRdb copy is restricted to in-frame clones and leaves out a portion. The table records about 110,000 clones, approximately 90% of them present only once. Sequences were derived from peripheral blood, sampled on day 0 of AZD1222 vaccination. Every receptor here comes from an adult in good health. CDR3s include the opening cysteine and the closing phenylalanine or tryptophan.

cdr3_length v_call cdr3_aa
13 TRBV30 CAWSVQGLGGYTF
18 TRBV19 CASRPGTSGYLAYNEQFF
14 TRBV30 CAWRSPLTGYGYTF
15 TRBV2 CASSGGGESNQPQHF
13 TRBV25-1 CASRRGAQETQYF
15 TRBV2 CASSYLGGQGNIQYF
14 TRBV7-9 CASSFDIANEKLFF
18 TRBV3-1/TRBV3-2 CASSQGVQGAQRYPEAFF
16 TRBV18 CASSPPEASSYNEQFF
14 TRBV6-5 CASSYSQGSGELFF
15 TRBV7-6 CASSTSGGLGGKLFF
16 TRBV27 CASSTLRQGAFYGYTF
11 TRBV2 CASSEMATVYF
14 TRBV18 CASSLAQGSDGYTF
16 TRBV5-4 CASSVWDRATNEKLFF
11 TRBV5-8 CASSFGQPQHF
14 TRBV19 CASSVTGGITEAFF
11 TRBV30 CAWKNSYGYTF
13 TRBV7-9 CASSLPLGREQFF
14 TRBV7-8 CASSFTGGRQPQHF
14 TRBV4-1 CASSQGSEPGGYTF
14 TRBV6-5 CATAEGQGIDTQYF
14 TRBV6-1 CASSEGGGYQPQHF
15 TRBV5-6 CASSSQGYGTGELFF
14 TRBV15 CATSSDRQGGGYTF
18 TRBV11-3 CASSLPSSSGGDYNEQFF
14 TRBV2 CASLAGTGHNEQFF
12 TRBV24-1 CATSAGNSPLHF
15 TRBV3-1/TRBV3-2 CASSQTSGNTGELFF
12 TRBV18 CASSPPRETQYF
13 TRBV6-5 CAGRRGPSYEQYF
16 TRBV3-1/TRBV3-2 CASSQDLQGRDQPQHF
12 TRBV12-5 CASGGVNEKLFF
17 TRBV7-3 CASSFDSGTGYNSPLHF
12 TRBV5-1 CASSLRGDTQYF
15 TRBV7-9 CASSSLGQLNTEAFF
11 TRBV2 CASGQNQPQHF
14 TRBV4-1 CASSQPSQGPGYTF
13 TRBV9 CASQGGARDTQYF
19 TRBV7-9 CASSFLRRPPLYSNQPQHF
13 TRBV19 CASTSWGYGEAFF
15 TRBV19 CASTLGGQGAGGYTF
15 TRBV28 CASSLLRDRGYGYTF
13 TRBV5-4 CASSFREGNTIYF
14 TRBV4-1 CASSYRVWTGELFF
16 TRBV4-1 CASSHEGIGTGGEQFF
11 TRBV6-2/TRBV6-3 CASSQTDTQYF
15 TRBV7-8 CASSLGRGPNYGYTF
14 TRBV5-8 CASSLRSPADTQYF
14 TRBV29-1 CSVAGLAGGETQYF
14 TRBV11-2 CASSLVPGGTEAFF
16 TRBV18 CASSPPPRGYRETQYF